The 15 T cell receptor beta chains below were found in one sample sequenced in a study of OX40 agonist ivuxolimab in advanced cancers. Sequencing was performed with immunoSEQ multiplex PCR; in TCRdb, only in-frame clones are kept and a portion is missing. This sample has 80,000 to 100,000 clones, with roughly 84% found just once. The sequencing used CD4+ or CD8+ T cells sorted from blood, collected in a trial of the OX40 agonist ivuxolimab. The receptor source for this set is an adult with an advanced solid tumor such as melanoma, head and neck, liver or kidney cancer.

The chain is built from TRBV12-5 and TRBJ1-1; D unclear. Trimming took off 0 bases at V and 11 bases at J, with 40 bases between the two ends. The germline CDR1 and CDR2 sequences are LGHNT and FRNRAP. CDR3 length equals 22 residues. CDR3 sequence reads: CASGLVHSTEPSGSNPGMEAFF. The CDR3 coding sequence is TGTGCTAGTGGTTTGGTACATTCGACGGAACCCTCCGGGTCGAACCCCGGGATGGAGGCTTTCTTT.

This clone came up a few times. The chain carries TRBV28 and TRBJ1-2; 7 bases match TRBD1. CDR1 is MDHEN and CDR2 is SYDVKM in the germline V gene. The CDR3 extends over 12 amino acids. The V segment lost 5 bases and the J segment 7 bases; nucleotides outside the gene matches: 4. The CDR3 here is CASSPTGFGYTF. CDR3 coding DNA: TGTGCCAGCAGTCCGACAGGGTTTGGCTACACCTTC.

The chain uses TRBV19 and TRBJ1-2; D gene ambiguous. Trimming cost V 3 bases and J 2 bases, with 7 bases left between them. The CDR3 has 13 residues. Germline V CDR1 and CDR2: LNHDA, SQIVND (reference sequence). CDR3 sequence (DNA): TGTGCCAGTAGTATCAAGCAGAACTATGGCTACACCTTC. Translation gives CASSIKQNYGYTF. Supplemented by reference TRBV19 and TRBJ1-2, the full variable domain reads DGGITQSPKYLFRKEGQNVTLSCEQNLNHDAMYWYRQDPGQGLRLIYYSQIVNDFQKGDIAEGYSVSREKKESFPLTVTSAQKNPTAFYLCASSIKQNYGYTFGSGTRLTVV.

CDR3 amino acids: CASSEGGSYGYTF. In DNA, the CDR3 is TGTGCCAGCAGTGAAGGGGGAAGCTATGGCTACACCTTC. The V call is TRBV6-1, the J call TRBJ1-2; no firm D call. The germline V gene encodes CDR1 MNHNS and CDR2 SASEGT. Trimming removed 1 base at V and 4 bases at J, with 7 bases between. This CDR3 is built from 13 residues.

The V gene is TRBV6-1, the J gene TRBJ1-2; tentative D call: TRBD1 (5 bases). Trimming removed 7 bases at V and 3 bases at J, with 12 bases between. This CDR3 is built from 13 residues. Germline loops: CDR1 MNHNS, CDR2 SASEGT. The CDR3 nucleotides read TGTGCCAGCACCCACGGGGGGTACTATGGCTACACCTTC. It is translated as CASTHGGYYGYTF.

The chain carries TRBV18 and TRBJ2-2, with 7 bases that match TRBD1. The germline CDR1 and CDR2 sequences are KGHSH and LQKENI. V lost 2 bases and J lost 6; bases outside the gene matches: 3. The CDR3 loop spans 14 amino acids. The CDR3 coding sequence is TGTGCCAGCTCACCAAAACAGGGGCCCGGGGAGCTGTTTTTT. Translation: CASSPKQGPGELFF.

The CDR3 region has the DNA TGTGCCAGCAGCAAAGTAGGCACATTTCAAGAGACCCAGTACTTC. Protein: CASSKVGTFQETQYF. The V call is TRBV21-1, the J call TRBJ2-5. TRBV21-1 is a listed pseudogene. The CDR3 is 15 amino acids.

This chain connects TRBV7-8 to TRBJ1-5; no clear D. Germline V gives CDR1 SGHVS, CDR2 FQNEAQ. The CDR3 contains 17 residues. Trimming pared 8 bases from V and 0 bases from J, leaving 20 bases between. The CDR3 DNA follows: TGTGCCAGCGCTTCTTTCTCGGGAGGATATAGCAATCAGCCCCAGCATTTT. Protein product: CASASFSGGYSNQPQHF. The whole variable domain, filled in from reference TRBV7-8 and TRBJ1-5, reads GAGVSQSPRYKVAKRGQDVALRCDPISGHVSLFWYQQALGQGPEFLTYFQNEAQLDKSGLPSDRFFAERPEGSVSTLKIQRTQQEDSAVYLCASASFSGGYSNQPQHFGDGTRLSIL.

This chain joins TRBV19 and TRBJ1-5; maybe TRBD1 (6 bases). This CDR3 is built from 13 residues. Between the trimmed V and J ends, which lost 10 bases and 5 bases, there was a span of 15 bases. The germline V gene has CDR1 LNHDA and CDR2 SQIVND (reference sequence). The CDR3 loop reads CATTPQGDQPQHF. The CDR3 nucleotides read TGTGCCACCACTCCACAGGGAGATCAGCCCCAGCATTTT.

In this sample, this clone turned up a few times. V gene TRBV10-3 combines with J gene TRBJ2-7; weak D call: TRBD2 (6 bases). V was clipped by 8 bases and J by 5 bases, with 25 bases between them. Germline CDR1 and CDR2: ENHRY and SYGVKD. There are 16 residues in the CDR3. Here the CDR3 DNA reads TGTGCCATCTCGGGGGTCTCAAGGACTCCCTCGGACGAGCAGTACTTC. Its translation is CAISGVSRTPSDEQYF.

The rearrangement uses TRBV29-1 and TRBJ1-1, with D tentatively TRBD1 (6 bases). Germline CDR1 reads SQVTM; CDR2 reads ANQGSEA. This CDR3 comprises 13 residues. Trimming left V 3 bases short and J 1 base short, with 9 bases between. The CDR3 nucleotides are TGCAGCGTTGAGGGACAAACGAACACTGAAGCTTTCTTT. It yields the protein CSVEGQTNTEAFF.

This chain connects TRBV4-1 to TRBJ1-1, with D perhaps TRBD1 (5 bases). In germline, CDR1 is MGHRA, CDR2 YSYEKL. This CDR3 is built from 13 residues. Trimming shortened V by 0 bases and J by 8 bases, and 10 bases separated the two germline ends. The CDR3 loop is CASSQDRRTEAFF. CDR3 coding DNA: TGCGCCAGCAGCCAAGATCGGAGGACAGAAGCTTTCTTT.

V usage is TRBV19 and J usage is TRBJ1-1; a possible D gene is TRBD1 (5 bases). The ends were cut back, 3 bases at V and 2 bases at J, with 10 bases in the middle. In germline, CDR1 is LNHDA, CDR2 SQIVND (reference sequence). The CDR3 contains 14 residues. CDR3 nucleotide sequence: TGTGCCAGTAGTATTTCGGGGGGTAACACTGAAGCTTTCTTT. It is translated as CASSISGGNTEAFF.

The chain links TRBV5-1 to TRBJ2-5; a possible D gene is TRBD1 (5 bases). The CDR3 is 14 residues long. The V and J ends lost 4 bases and 1 base respectively, with 11 bases between them. Germline V gives CDR1 SGHRS, CDR2 YFSETQ. CDR3 in DNA: TGCGCCAGCAGCCCAGGACATATCCAAGAGACCCAGTACTTC. It is translated as CASSPGHIQETQYF.

The V call is TRBV6-5, the J call TRBJ1-3; D is uncertain. The germline V and J ends were trimmed by 3 bases and 2 bases, with 5 bases remaining between them. This CDR3 region has 13 residues. Germline V CDR1 and CDR2: MNHEY, SVGAGI. The CDR3 sequence is CASSYGAGNTIYF. The CDR3 nucleotides read TGTGCCAGCAGTTATGGAGCTGGAAACACCATATATTTT.